The clone carrying this TCR beta chain was counted between two and nine times. The study used a library that attached unique molecular identifiers to individual cDNA molecules. MiXCR was run by TCRdb on the reads, yielding one entry per CDR3 protein. The data show 120,000 or so distinct CDR3 sequences, with less than 10% seen just once and about 1.4% held by the top ten. The CDR3 totals 13 residues. Trimming removed 3 bases from V and 4 bases from J, with 10 bases in between. CDR1 SGHRS and CDR2 YFSETQ come from the germline V gene. Blood, whole and unfractionated, served as the source for total RNA extraction. This sample was included in a study of human T cells and chemical hapten exposure.

This clonotype was sampled from a human donor in good health. Some clones in this sample may be carry-over from other donors' samples. V is TRBV5-1 and J is TRBJ1-1; possibly TRBD1 for D (6 bases). The material sequenced was whole blood. CDR3 in DNA: TGCGCCAGCAGCTCGAGGGGGGGCACTGAAGCTTTCTTT. Amino acids: CASSSRGGTEAFF.